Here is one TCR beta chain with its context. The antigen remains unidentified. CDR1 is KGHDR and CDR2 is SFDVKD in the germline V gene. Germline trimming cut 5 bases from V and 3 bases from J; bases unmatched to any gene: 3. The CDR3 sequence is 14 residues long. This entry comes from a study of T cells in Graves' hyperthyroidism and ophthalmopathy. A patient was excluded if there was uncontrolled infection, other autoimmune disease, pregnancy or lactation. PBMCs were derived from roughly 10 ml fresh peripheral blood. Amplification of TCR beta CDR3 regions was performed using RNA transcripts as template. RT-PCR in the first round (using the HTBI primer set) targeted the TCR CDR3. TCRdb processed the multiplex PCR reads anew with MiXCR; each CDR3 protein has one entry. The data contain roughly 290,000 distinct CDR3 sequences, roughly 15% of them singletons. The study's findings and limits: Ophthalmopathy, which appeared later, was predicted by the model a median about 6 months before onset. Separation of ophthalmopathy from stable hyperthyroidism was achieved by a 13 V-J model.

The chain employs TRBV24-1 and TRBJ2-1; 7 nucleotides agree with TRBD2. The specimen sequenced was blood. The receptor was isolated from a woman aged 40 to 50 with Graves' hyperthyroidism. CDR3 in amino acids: CATSGLAGYNEQFF. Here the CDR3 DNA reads TGTGCCACCAGTGGATTAGCGGGCTACAATGAGCAGTTCTTC.